The clone carrying this TCR beta chain was observed a single time. TCRdb's table, derived via immunoSEQ multiplex PCR, lists solely in-frame clones and lacks some. The sample consists of about 69,000 clones, roughly three quarters of them appearing once. This sample was included in a study of blood T cell repertoires in COVID-19. Sequenced input: peripheral blood. The sequence was obtained from a man aged 55 to 70 with acute or convalescent COVID-19.

CDR3 nucleotide sequence: TGTGCCAGCAGCTTAAACGGAGCTAACTATGGCTACACCTTC. Translated: CASSLNGANYGYTF. This rearrangement joins TRBV7-2 to TRBJ1-2; D is uncertain. V was shortened by 2 bases and J by 0 bases, with 7 bases between the two germline ends. CDR3 length equals 14 residues. The germline gives CDR1 SGHTA, CDR2 FQGNSA.